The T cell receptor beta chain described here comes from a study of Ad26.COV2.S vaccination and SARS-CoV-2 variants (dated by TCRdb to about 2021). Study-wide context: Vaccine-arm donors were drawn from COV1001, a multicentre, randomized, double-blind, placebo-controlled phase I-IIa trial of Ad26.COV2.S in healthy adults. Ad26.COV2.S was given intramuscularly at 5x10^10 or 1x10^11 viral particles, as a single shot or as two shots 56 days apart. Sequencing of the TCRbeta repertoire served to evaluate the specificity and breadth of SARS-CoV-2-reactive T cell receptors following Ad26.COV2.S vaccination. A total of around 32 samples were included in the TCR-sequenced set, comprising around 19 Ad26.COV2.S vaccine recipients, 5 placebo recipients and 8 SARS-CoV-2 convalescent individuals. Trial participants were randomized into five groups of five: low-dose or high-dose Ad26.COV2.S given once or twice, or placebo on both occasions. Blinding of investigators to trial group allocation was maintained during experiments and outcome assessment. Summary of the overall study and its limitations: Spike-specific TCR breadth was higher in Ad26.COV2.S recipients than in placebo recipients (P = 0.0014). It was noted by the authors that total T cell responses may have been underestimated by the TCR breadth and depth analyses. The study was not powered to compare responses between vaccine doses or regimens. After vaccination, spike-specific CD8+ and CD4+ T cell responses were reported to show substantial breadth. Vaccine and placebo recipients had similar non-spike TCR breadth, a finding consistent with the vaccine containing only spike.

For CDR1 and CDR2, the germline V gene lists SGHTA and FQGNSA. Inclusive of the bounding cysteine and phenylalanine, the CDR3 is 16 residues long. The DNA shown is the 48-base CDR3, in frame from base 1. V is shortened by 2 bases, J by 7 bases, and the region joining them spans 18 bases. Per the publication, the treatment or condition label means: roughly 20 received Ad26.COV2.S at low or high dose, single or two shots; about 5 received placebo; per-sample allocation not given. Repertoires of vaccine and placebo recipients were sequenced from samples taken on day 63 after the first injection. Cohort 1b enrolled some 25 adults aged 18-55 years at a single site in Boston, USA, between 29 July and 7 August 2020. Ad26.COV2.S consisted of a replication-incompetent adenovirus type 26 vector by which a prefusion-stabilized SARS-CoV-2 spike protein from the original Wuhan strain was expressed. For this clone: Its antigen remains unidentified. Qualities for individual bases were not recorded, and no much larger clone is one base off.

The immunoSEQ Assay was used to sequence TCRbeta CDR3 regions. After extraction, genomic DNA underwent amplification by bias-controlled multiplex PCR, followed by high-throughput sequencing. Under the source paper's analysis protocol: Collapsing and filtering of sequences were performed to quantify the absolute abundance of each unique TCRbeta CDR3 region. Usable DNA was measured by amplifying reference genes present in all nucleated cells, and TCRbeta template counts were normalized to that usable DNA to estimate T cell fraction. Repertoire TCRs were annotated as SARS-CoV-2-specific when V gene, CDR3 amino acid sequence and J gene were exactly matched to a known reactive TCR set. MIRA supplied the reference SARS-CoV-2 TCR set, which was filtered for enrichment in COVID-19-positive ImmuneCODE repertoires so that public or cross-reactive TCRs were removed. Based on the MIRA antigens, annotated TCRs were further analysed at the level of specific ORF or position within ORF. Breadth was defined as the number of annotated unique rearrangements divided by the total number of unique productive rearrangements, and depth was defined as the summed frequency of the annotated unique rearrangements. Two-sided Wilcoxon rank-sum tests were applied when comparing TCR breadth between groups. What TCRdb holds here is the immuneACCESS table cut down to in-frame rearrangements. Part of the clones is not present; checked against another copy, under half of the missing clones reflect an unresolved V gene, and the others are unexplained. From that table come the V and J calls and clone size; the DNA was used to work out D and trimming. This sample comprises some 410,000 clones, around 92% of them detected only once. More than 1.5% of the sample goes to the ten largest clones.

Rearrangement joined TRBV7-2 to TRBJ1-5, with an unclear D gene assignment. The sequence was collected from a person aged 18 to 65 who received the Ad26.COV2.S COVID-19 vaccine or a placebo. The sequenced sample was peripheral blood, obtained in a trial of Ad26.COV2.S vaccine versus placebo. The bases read TGTGCCAGCAGCTTACAACAGCGTTTTGCAGGCCAGCCCCAGCATTTT. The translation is CASSLQQRFAGQPQHF.